These 26 T cell receptor beta chains originate from one sample sequenced in a study of breast tumors, draining lymph nodes, adjacent tissues. MiXCR, run by TCRdb on the multiplex PCR reads, gives a single entry per CDR3 protein. Among about 130,000 distinct CDR3 sequences listed, about 22% were seen once. Samples came from axillary lymph nodes draining the breast cancer. The material sequenced was axillary lymph node tissue. The receptors derive from a female donor with breast cancer. Some clones in this sample may be carry-over from other donors' samples.

This clonotype has a count of ten or more. J is TRBJ2-5 and V is TRBV12-3 or TRBV12-4; 7 positions match TRBD2. The CDR3 totals 16 residues. V lost 4 bases and J lost 4; bases outside the gene matches: 12. In DNA, the CDR3 is TGTGCCAGCAGTTATGTCTCGCGGGAGTTTCGAGAGACCCAGTACTTC. It translates to CASSYVSREFRETQYF.

This chain joins TRBV28 and TRBJ2-7; either TRBD1 or TRBD2 may supply D (6 bases each). V was clipped by 6 bases and J by 7 bases, with 22 bases between them. The CDR3 length is 15 residues. From germline, CDR1 is MDHEN and CDR2 SYDVKM. The CDR3 loop reads CASSPVGGGAGEQYF. DNA of the CDR3: TGTGCCAGCAGCCCTGTCGGGGGCGGGGCGGGGGAGCAGTACTTC.

There are many counts of this clonotype. The chain links TRBV30 to TRBJ1-2; D ambiguous. V was clipped by 1 base and J by 0 bases, with 3 bases between them. The CDR3 runs to 12 residues. Germline CDR1 and CDR2: GTSNPN and SVGIG (reference sequence). The CDR3 DNA reads as TGTGCCTGGAGTGACACTAACTATGGCTACACCTTC. This translates into CAWSDTNYGYTF.

In this sample, this clonotype turned up many times. The J gene is TRBJ1-2, the V gene TRBV12-3 or TRBV12-4; 8 bases map to TRBD1. The CDR3 length is 14 residues. V was pared by 2 bases and J by 4 bases, with 3 bases of the junction left unmatched. The CDR3 bases are TGTGCCAGCAGTTTAAGACAGGGGAGCTATGGCTACACCTTC. This gives the protein CASSLRQGSYGYTF.

Note on this clonotype: The junction departs from the called germline gene at one end, perhaps through a read error. This chain connects TRBV18 to TRBJ2-7; 8 nucleotides agree with TRBD1. Looked up from germline, CDR1 is KGHSH and CDR2 is LQKENI. The CDR3 has 14 residues. Written as DNA, the CDR3 is TGTGCCAGCTCACCTACGCAGGGGGCCTACGAGCAGCACTTC. This sequence encodes CASSPTQGAYEQHF.

This clonotype was observed many times. This chain joins TRBV27 and TRBJ2-7; D ambiguous. Germline V lookup: CDR1 MNHEY, CDR2 SMNVEV (reference sequence). CDR3 length: 11 residues. Trimming took 7 bases from V and 5 from J, leaving 9 bases between them. CDR3 residues: CASKFRNEQYF. The CDR3 bases are TGTGCCAGCAAGTTTCGAAACGAGCAGTACTTC.

This clonotype was detected only a few times. This sequence joins TRBV3-2 and TRBJ2-1; the D call of TRBD1 is as the table states it, not checked on the DNA. TRBV3-2 is termed a pseudogene. The CDR3 runs to 20 residues. The CDR3 sequence is CASRSAIQGTDLTQYNEQFF. CDR3 DNA sequence: TGTGCCAGCAGATCAGCGATCCAGGGGACGGACTTAACCCAATACAATGAGCAGTTCTTC.

This clonotype was detected only a few times. The rearrangement joins TRBV28 to TRBJ2-7; 9 nucleotides match TRBD2. The CDR3 has 13 amino acids. The V segment lost 10 bases and the J segment 3 bases; nucleotides outside the gene matches: 7. Germline V gene lookup returns CDR1 MDHEN and CDR2 SYDVKM. CDR3 loop: CATGTSRNYEQYF. The CDR3 DNA reads TGTGCCACAGGGACTAGCCGCAACTACGAGCAGTACTTC.

This clonotype has ten or more counts. This chain uses TRBV12-3 or TRBV12-4 with TRBJ2-1, with 9 positions matching TRBD1. The CDR3 contains 13 residues. Trimming removed 5 bases from V and 8 bases from J; junction bases left unmatched: 4. In DNA form, the CDR3 reads TGTGCCAGCAGTGGGACAGGGAGGGATGAGCAGTTCTTC. Translated: CASSGTGRDEQFF.

This clonotype occurred many times. The chain uses TRBV3-1 and TRBJ2-7; TRBD2 matches at 12 bases. Germline lookup yields CDR1 LGHDT and CDR2 YNNKEL (reference sequence). The CDR3 has 15 amino acids. The V gene end was trimmed by 4 bases and the J gene end by 2 bases; junction bases not matched to a gene: 3. As DNA, the CDR3 is TGTGCCAGCAGCCTAGGACTAGCGGGACCCTACGAGCAGTACTTC. Translating it yields CASSLGLAGPYEQYF.

The table lists this clonotype with many counts. This chain connects TRBV6-5 to TRBJ2-7; 8 bases map to TRBD1. J gave up 0 bases and V 6 bases, and 4 bases lay outside the gene matches. This CDR3 is 14 amino acids long. Germline V gene data show CDR1 as MNHEY and CDR2 as SVGAGI. The CDR3: CASRNRGFSYEQYF. The CDR3 nucleotides read TGTGCCAGCAGAAACAGGGGGTTCTCCTACGAGCAGTACTTC.

This clonotype was observed many times. The chain employs TRBV29-1 and TRBJ1-4; TRBD1 matches 8 bases. Germline V gene lookup returns CDR1 SQVTM and CDR2 ANQGSEA. The CDR3 is 11 amino acids. J lost 7 bases, V lost 7 bases, and 2 bases had no gene match. The CDR3 region is CSADRGEKLFF. Here the CDR3 DNA reads TGCAGCGCAGACAGGGGTGAAAAACTGTTTTTT.

On this clonotype: This may be a read error, as it is one base from a much larger clone. The V gene is TRBV4-1, the J gene TRBJ1-4; D is uncertain. Germline values: CDR1 MGHRA, CDR2 YSYEKL. The CDR3 is 14 residues long. CDR3: CASSQSPIGEILFF. Written as DNA, the CDR3 is TGCGCCAGCAGCCAATCACCCATTGGTGAAATACTGTTTTTT.

The sample holds a few counts of this clonotype. The CDR3, as DNA: TGTGCCAGCAGCTTGAGCGGGAGGTGGACCGGGGAGCTGTTTTTT. Translation gives CASSLSGRWTGELFF. The J gene is TRBJ2-2, the V gene TRBV11-2; 9 bases are shared with TRBD2. CDR3 size: 15 residues. Germline assignment: CDR1 SGHAT and CDR2 FQNNGV. J was trimmed by 5 bases and V by 3 bases; bases with no gene match: 4.

A word on this clonotype: Being one base from a much bigger clone, this may be a read error. The V and J genes are TRBV20-1 and TRBJ2-7; D is tentatively TRBD1 or TRBD2 (6 bases each). This CDR3 contains 16 residues. Between the trimmed V and J ends, which lost 4 bases and 0 bases, there was a span of 19 bases. Germline V CDR1 and CDR2: DFQATT, SNEGSKA (reference sequence). The CDR3 spells CSAKRGAGQISYEQYF. CDR3 DNA sequence: TGCAGTGCTAAAAGGGGGGCAGGGCAAATCTCCTACGAGCAGTACTTC.

At least ten counts were recorded for this clonotype. The V gene is TRBV6-6, the J gene TRBJ2-5, with 9 bases identical to TRBD1. The ends lost 6 bases at V and 7 bases at J; junction bases unmatched: 15. The CDR3 covers 16 residues. Germline CDR1 is MNHNY and CDR2 is SVGAGI (reference sequence). As DNA, the CDR3 is TGTGCCAGCAGCCTTCAGGACAGGGGAAGTCTAGGGACCCAGTACTTC. Residues: CASSLQDRGSLGTQYF.

This clonotype was seen repeatedly, ten times or more. The junction differs from germline at one of its ends, possibly a read error. The chain uses TRBV5-1 and TRBJ2-5; D remains unclear. Germline CDR1 reads SGHRS; CDR2 reads YFSETQ. This CDR3 spans 12 amino acids. Here the CDR3 DNA reads TGTGCCAGCAGTTCAAATCAAGAGACCCAGTACTTC. Its protein product is CASSSNQETQYF. Combining the CDR3 with reference TRBV5-1 and TRBJ2-5 gives the whole variable domain KAGVTQTPRYLIKTRGQQVTLSCSPISGHRSVSWYQQTPGQGLQFLFEYFSETQRNKGNFPGRFSGRQFSNSRSEMNVSTLELGDSALYLCASSSNQETQYFGPGTRLLVL.

A note on this clonotype: This could be a read error, since a much larger clone is one nucleotide away. A read error is likely, as this CDR3 ends without the conserved phenylalanine or tryptophan. The genes are TRBV5-5 and TRBJ2-5, with D maybe TRBD1 (6 bases). V lost 4 bases and J lost 4, with 17 bases in between. In germline, CDR1 is SGHKS, CDR2 YYEKEE (reference sequence). This CDR3 region has 15 residues. CDR3 sequence reads: CASSHIAGRGETQYL. CDR3 DNA: TGTGCCAGCAGCCATATTGCGGGCAGGGGAGAGACCCAGTACCTC.

Remarks on this clonotype: This clone may be a read error of a much larger clone one base away. This rearrangement joins TRBV6-5 to TRBJ1-2; TRBD1 is a possible D gene (5 bases). CDR1 and CDR2 from the germline V gene are MNHEY and SVGAGI. The CDR3 extends over 13 amino acids. Here the CDR3 DNA reads TGTGCCAGCAGGTTGACAGCTAACCATGGCTACACCTTC. Translated: CASRLTANHGYTF.

About this clonotype: Lacking the conserved final phenylalanine or tryptophan, this CDR3 likely reflects a read error. V gene TRBV11-2 combines with J gene TRBJ2-2, with 13 positions matching TRBD2. Germline V CDR1 and CDR2: SGHAT, FQNNGV. V lost 5 bases to trimming and J lost 6 bases; unmatched junction nucleotides: 6. This CDR3 is 16 amino acids long. CDR3 sequence reads: CASSPGLAGVAGELFV. The CDR3 DNA sequence: TGTGCCAGCAGCCCTGGACTAGCGGGAGTGGCCGGGGAGCTGTTTGTT.

This clonotype was detected once. The CDR3 reads CASSPDRGRGGKLFF. Here the CDR3 DNA reads TGTGCCAGCTCACCCGACAGGGGGAGAGGAGGAAAACTGTTTTTT. The chain is built from TRBV18 and TRBJ1-4; 9 positions match TRBD1. The CDR3 has 15 residues. V lost 3 bases and J lost 10; bases outside the gene matches: 9. Germline V gene sequence: CDR1 KGHSH, CDR2 LQKENI.

This clonotype was recorded many times. The chain joins TRBV19 to TRBJ2-7; 10 bases match TRBD2. The V and J ends lost 8 bases and 5 bases, in that order; junction bases with no gene match: 6. Germline V gene lookup returns CDR1 LNHDA and CDR2 SQIVND (reference sequence). This CDR3 comprises 13 residues. The CDR3 sequence is CASRASGSNEQYF. The CDR3 nucleotides are TGTGCCAGTCGGGCTAGCGGGAGTAACGAGCAGTACTTC. The entire variable domain, with the rest obtained from reference TRBV19 and TRBJ2-7, is as follows: DGGITQSPKYLFRKEGQNVTLSCEQNLNHDAMYWYRQDPGQGLRLIYYSQIVNDFQKGDIAEGYSVSREKKESFPLTVTSAQKNPTAFYLCASRASGSNEQYFGPGTRLTVT.

Remarks on this clonotype: The conserved phenylalanine or tryptophan is not found at the CDR3 terminus, so this likely reflects a read error. The rearrangement joins TRBV27 to TRBJ2-7; tentatively, D is TRBD1 (5 bases). With 2 bases removed from V and 6 bases from J, the gap between germline ends came to 11 bases. Germline lookup yields CDR1 MNHEY and CDR2 SMNVEV (reference sequence). The CDR3 runs 13 residues. The CDR3 DNA is TGTGCCAGCAGTTTAGCCAGGGTTGGCGAGCAGTACCTC. As protein: CASSLARVGEQYL.

This clonotype was seen repeatedly, ten times or more. This chain links TRBV11-1 with TRBJ2-5; 9 bases match TRBD2. Germline assignment: CDR1 SGHAT and CDR2 FQDESV (reference sequence). The CDR3 runs to 16 residues. Unmatched junction bases numbered 8, after V lost 3 bases and J lost 3 bases. CDR3 amino acids: CASSFSFSSGKETQYF. The CDR3 DNA follows: TGTGCCAGCAGCTTTAGCTTTTCTAGCGGGAAAGAGACCCAGTACTTC. Full variable domain (remainder filled in from reference TRBV11-1 and TRBJ2-5): EAEVAQSPRYKITEKSQAVAFWCDPISGHATLYWYRQILGQGPELLVQFQDESVVDDSQLPKDRFSAERLKGVDSTLKIQPAELGDSAMYLCASSFSFSSGKETQYFGPGTRLLVL.

On this clonotype: This may stem from a read error, because a much larger clone lies one nucleotide away. The rearrangement links TRBV4-2 to TRBJ1-5; TRBD1 agrees at 7 bases. CDR1 LGHNA and CDR2 YNFKEQ come from the germline V gene. The J segment lost 6 bases and the V segment lost 4 bases, leaving 12 bases of the junction unmatched. The CDR3 has 16 amino acids. The CDR3 nucleotides are TGTGCCAGCAGCCGAGATCAGGCAGGGGGAGGTCAGCCCCAGCATTTT. This codes for CASSRDQAGGGQPQHF.

This clonotype has ten or more counts. The V call is TRBV5-1, the J call TRBJ1-2, with D perhaps TRBD1 (5 bases). This CDR3 is built from 14 residues. Trimming took 1 base from V and 3 from J, leaving 10 bases between them. Looked up from germline, CDR1 is SGHRS and CDR2 is YFSETQ. The CDR3 coding sequence is TGCGCCAGCAGCTTGTCAGGGAAGGACTATGGCTACACCTTC. It specifies CASSLSGKDYGYTF. The full variable domain, completed using reference TRBV5-1 and TRBJ1-2, is KAGVTQTPRYLIKTRGQQVTLSCSPISGHRSVSWYQQTPGQGLQFLFEYFSETQRNKGNFPGRFSGRQFSNSRSEMNVSTLELGDSALYLCASSLSGKDYGYTFGSGTRLTVV.